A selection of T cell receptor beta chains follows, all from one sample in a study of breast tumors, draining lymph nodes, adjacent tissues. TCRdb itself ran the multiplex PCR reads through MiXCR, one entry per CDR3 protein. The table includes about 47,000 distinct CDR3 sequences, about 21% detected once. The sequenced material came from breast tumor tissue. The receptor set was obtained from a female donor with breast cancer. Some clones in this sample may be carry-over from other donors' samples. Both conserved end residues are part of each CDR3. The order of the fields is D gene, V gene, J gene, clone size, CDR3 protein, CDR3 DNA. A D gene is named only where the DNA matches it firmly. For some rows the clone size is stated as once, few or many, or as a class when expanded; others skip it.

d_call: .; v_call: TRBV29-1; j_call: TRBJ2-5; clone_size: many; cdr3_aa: CSVGGGQETQYF; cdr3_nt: TGCAGCGTTGGGGGCGGCCAAGAGACCCAGTACTTC
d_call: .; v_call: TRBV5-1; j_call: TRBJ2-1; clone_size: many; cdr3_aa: CASSLARGSLAGEQFF; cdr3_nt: TGCGCCAGCAGCTTGGCCAGGGGCTCCTTAGCCGGGGAGCAGTTCTTC
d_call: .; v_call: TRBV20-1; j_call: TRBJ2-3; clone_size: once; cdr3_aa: CSAIGSTDTQYF; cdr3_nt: TGCAGTGCTATCGGAAGCACAGATACGCAGTATTTT
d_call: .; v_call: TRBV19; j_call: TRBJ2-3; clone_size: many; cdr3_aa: CASSRLGTDTQYF; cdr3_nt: TGTGCCAGTAGTCGGCTCGGAACGGATACGCAGTATTTT
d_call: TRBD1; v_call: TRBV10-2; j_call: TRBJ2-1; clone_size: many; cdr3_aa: CASSGKTGGYNEQFF; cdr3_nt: TGCGCCAGCAGCGGGAAGACAGGGGGATACAATGAGCAGTTCTTC
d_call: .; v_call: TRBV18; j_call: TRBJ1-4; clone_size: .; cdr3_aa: CAGSVEGQSATNEKLFF; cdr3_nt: TGTGCCGGCTCAGTAGAAGGACAGTCTGCAACTAATGAAAAACTGTTTTTT
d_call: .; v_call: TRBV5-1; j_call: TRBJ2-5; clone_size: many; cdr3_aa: CASSLVAAGLETQYF; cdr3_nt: TGCGCCAGCAGCTTGGTAGCAGCTGGATTGGAGACCCAGTACTTC
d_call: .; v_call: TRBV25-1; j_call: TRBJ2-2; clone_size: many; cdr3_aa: CASSASTGRELFF; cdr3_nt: TGTGCCAGCAGTGCCTCCACAGGGAGGGAGCTGTTTTTT
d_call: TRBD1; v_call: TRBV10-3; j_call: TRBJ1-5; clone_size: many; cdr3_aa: CAISESAYRMQDRVNRPQHF; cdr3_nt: TGTGCCATCAGTGAGTCAGCATATAGGATGCAGGACAGGGTAAATCGGCCCCAGCATTTT
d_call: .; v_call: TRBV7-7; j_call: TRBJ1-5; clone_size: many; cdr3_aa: CASSQEAGQPQHF; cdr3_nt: TGTGCCAGCAGCCAAGAGGCGGGTCAGCCCCAGCATTTT
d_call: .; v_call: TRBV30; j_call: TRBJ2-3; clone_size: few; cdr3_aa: CAWSVRGGPTGTQYF; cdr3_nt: TGTGCCTGGAGTGTCAGAGGGGGACCTACGGGTACGCAGTATTTT
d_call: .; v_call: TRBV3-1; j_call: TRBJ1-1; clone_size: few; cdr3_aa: CASSQQRYEAFF; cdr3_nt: TGTGCCAGCAGCCAACAGAGGTATGAAGCTTTCTTT
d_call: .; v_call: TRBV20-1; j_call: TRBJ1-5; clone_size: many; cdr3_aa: CSATEGPISRPQHF; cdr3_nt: TGCAGTGCTACCGAGGGACCGATTAGCCGGCCCCAGCATTTT
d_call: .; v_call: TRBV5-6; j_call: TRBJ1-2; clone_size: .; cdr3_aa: CASSLALAGARYGYTF; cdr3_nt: TGTGCCAGCAGCTTGGCCCTGGCGGGGGCGAGGTATGGCTACACCTTC
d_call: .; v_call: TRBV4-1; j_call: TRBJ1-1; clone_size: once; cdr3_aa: CASSQPVINTEAFF; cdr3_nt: TGCGCCAGCAGCCAGCCCGTAATAAACACTGAAGCTTTCTTT
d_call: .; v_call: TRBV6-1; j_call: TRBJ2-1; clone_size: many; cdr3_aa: CASSEQVEIEQFF; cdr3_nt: TGTGCCAGCAGTGAACAGGTAGAGATTGAGCAGTTCTTC
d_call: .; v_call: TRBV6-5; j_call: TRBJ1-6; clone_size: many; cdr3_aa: CASSYNLNNSPLHF; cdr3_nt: TGTGCCAGCAGTTATAATCTAAATAATTCACCCCTCCACTTT
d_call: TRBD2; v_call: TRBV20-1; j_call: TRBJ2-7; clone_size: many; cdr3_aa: CSAVAGDSYEQYF; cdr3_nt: TGCAGTGCTGTAGCGGGAGACTCCTACGAGCAGTACTTC